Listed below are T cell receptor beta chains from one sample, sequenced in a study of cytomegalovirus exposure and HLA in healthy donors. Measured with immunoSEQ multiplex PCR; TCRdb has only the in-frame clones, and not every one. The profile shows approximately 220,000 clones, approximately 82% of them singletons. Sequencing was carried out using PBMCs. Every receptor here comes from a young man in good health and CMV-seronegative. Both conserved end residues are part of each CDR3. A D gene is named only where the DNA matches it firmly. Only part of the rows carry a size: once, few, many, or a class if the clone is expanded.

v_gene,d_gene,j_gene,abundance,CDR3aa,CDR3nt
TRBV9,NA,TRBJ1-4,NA,CASSGGPNNEKLFF,TGTGCCAGCAGCGGGGGCCCGAATAATGAAAAACTGTTTTTT
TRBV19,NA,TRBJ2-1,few,CASSIGGPGELSYNEQFF,TGTGCCAGTAGTATTGGAGGGCCCGGGGAGTTATCCTACAATGAGCAGTTCTTC
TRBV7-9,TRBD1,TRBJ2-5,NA,CASSSTGGRETQYF,TGTGCCAGCAGCAGTACAGGGGGCAGGGAGACCCAGTACTTC
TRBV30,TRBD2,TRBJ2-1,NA,CAWERLAGGNEQFF,TGTGCCTGGGAGAGACTAGCGGGAGGGAATGAGCAGTTCTTC
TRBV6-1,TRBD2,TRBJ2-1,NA,CASSAKTSGGPVIKFF,TGTGCCAGCAGTGCTAAGACTAGCGGGGGGCCCGTTATTAAGTTCTTC
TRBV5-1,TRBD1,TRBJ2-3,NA,CASSLARDRRSTDTQYF,TGCGCCAGCAGCTTGGCCCGGGACAGGAGGAGCACAGATACGCAGTATTTT
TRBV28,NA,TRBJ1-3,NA,CASSFSGDENTIYF,TGTGCCAGCAGTTTTTCAGGGGATGAAAACACCATATATTTT
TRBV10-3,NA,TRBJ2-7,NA,CDKWGDEQYF,TGTGACAAGTGGGGAGACGAGCAGTACTTC
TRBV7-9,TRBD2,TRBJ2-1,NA,CASSSRPGLAPYNEQFF,TGTGCCAGCAGCAGCCGACCGGGACTAGCACCATACAATGAGCAGTTCTTC
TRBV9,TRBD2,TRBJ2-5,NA,CASSVGTSGIQETQYF,TGTGCCAGCAGCGTAGGGACTAGCGGGATTCAAGAGACCCAGTACTTC
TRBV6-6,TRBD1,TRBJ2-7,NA,CASSYPGTGVHEQYF,TGTGCCAGCAGTTATCCCGGGACAGGGGTCCACGAGCAGTACTTC
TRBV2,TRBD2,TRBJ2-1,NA,CASSDSGTRNEQFF,TGTGCCAGCAGCGACTCCGGGACTAGGAATGAGCAGTTCTTC
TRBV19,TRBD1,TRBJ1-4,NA,CASSTPPGQGGSDEKLFF,TGTGCCAGTAGTACTCCACCGGGACAGGGGGGAAGTGACGAAAAACTGTTTTTT
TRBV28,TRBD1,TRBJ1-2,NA,CASSTPGTANYGYTF,TGTGCCAGCAGCACCCCAGGGACAGCCAACTATGGCTACACCTTC
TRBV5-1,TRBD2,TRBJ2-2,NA,CASSTTSDTGELFF,TGCGCCAGCAGCACCACTAGCGACACCGGGGAGCTGTTTTTT
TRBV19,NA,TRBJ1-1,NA,CASGTQVNTEAFF,TGTGCCAGTGGAACTCAGGTGAACACTGAAGCTTTCTTT
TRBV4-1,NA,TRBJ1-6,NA,CASSQELSVSPLHF,TGCGCCAGCAGCCAAGAATTGAGCGTTTCACCCCTCCACTTT